The entry below gives a single TCR beta chain sequence along with its context. Trimming cost V 2 bases and J 4 bases; bases outside gene matches: 12. Germline V gene sequence: CDR1 SGHDT, CDR2 YYEEEE. This CDR3 comprises 16 residues. This sample stems from a study of shared clonotypes between healthy human individuals. Overall study context: Samples came from two female and a few male donors aged 18 to 49.

TCRdb's table, derived via immunoSEQ multiplex PCR, lists solely in-frame clones and lacks some. This sample has a few million clones, with roughly 92% found just once. This chain uses TRBV5-6 with TRBJ2-7; 7 positions match TRBD2. Source material: naive CD4+ T cells sorted from blood. Subset specified: CD45RA+ positively selected. The receptor was derived from a man aged 18-30 years in good health. The CDR3 loop reads CASSLSRLAAFYEQYF. Here the CDR3 DNA reads TGTGCCAGCAGCTTAAGTCGGCTAGCGGCGTTTTACGAGCAGTACTTC.